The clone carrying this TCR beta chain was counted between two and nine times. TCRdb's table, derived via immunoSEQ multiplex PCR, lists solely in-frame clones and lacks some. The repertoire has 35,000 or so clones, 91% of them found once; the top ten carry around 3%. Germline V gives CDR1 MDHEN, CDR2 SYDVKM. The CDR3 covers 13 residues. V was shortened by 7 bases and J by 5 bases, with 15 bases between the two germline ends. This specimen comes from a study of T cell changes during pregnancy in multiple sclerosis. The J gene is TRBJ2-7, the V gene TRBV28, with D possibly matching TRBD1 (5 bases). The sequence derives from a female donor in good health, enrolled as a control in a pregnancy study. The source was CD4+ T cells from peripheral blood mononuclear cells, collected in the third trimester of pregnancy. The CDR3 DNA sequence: TGTGCCAGCAATGGGGCCTTCCGAGACGAGCAGTACTTC. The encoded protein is CASNGAFRDEQYF.